This paragraph reports one T cell receptor (beta chain). Its antigen is unidentified. The data were taken from a study of beta chain features in type 1 diabetes. Looking at the study overall: Sorted cells examined across all samples numbered about 110,000,000.

The entirety of the isolated RNA underwent reverse transcription, so expressed TCRB transcripts were sequenced. Assay: immunoSEQ multiplex PCR; the TCRdb copy retains only in-frame clones and omits some. The table lists 300,000 to 450,000 clones, over 8.5% of them singletons. The germline CDR1 and CDR2 sequences are MNHEY and SVGAGI. The length of the CDR3 is 15 residues. The junction had 8 bases not matched to a gene; V was cut back by 10 bases and J by 0 bases. Study outcomes and limitations: Among patients with Type 1 diabetes, TCRB CDR3s were moderately but significantly shorter in every one of the four CD4+ subsets.

Via the markers CD45RO/CCR7/CD25/CD127/CD95/CD27, stem cell-like memory, regulatory, central memory and naive CD4+ cells were sorted. J is TRBJ1-5 and V is TRBV6-5, with 8 bases matching TRBD1. The sample consisted of central memory CD4+ T cells from blood. The TCR was taken from a man between 25 and 39 years old with type 1 diabetes. The CDR3 region has the DNA TGTGCCACCCGGACAGGGCTCCTTAGCAATCAGCCCCAGCATTTT. Translating it yields CATRTGLLSNQPQHF.